Shown below are 21 T cell receptor beta chains from a single sample sequenced in a study of blood T cell repertoires in COVID-19. Profiled with immunoSEQ multiplex PCR; TCRdb holds only in-frame clones, not every one. The sample lists approximately 110,000 clones, roughly 88% seen once, with approximately 5.3% in the top ten. Material for sequencing was peripheral blood. The receptors shown here come from a human donor in a cohort sampled during active COVID-19.

This clone has just a few counts. The rearrangement links TRBV24-1 to TRBJ2-7; perhaps TRBD2 as D (7 bases). Trimming cost V 4 bases and J 2 bases, with 11 bases left between them. The CDR3 runs to 14 residues. Germline V gives CDR1 KGHDR, CDR2 SFDVKD. The CDR3, as DNA: TGTGCCACCAGTGAAGGGGGGGACGCCTACGAGCAGTACTTC. Translated: CATSEGGDAYEQYF.

The sample holds one count of this clone. The J gene is TRBJ2-7, the V gene TRBV6-6; 7 nucleotides align to TRBD2. V shed 0 bases and J 7 bases; nucleotides not matched to a gene: 3. The CDR3 length is 13 residues. The germline V gene encodes CDR1 MNHNY and CDR2 SVGAGI (reference sequence). CDR3 DNA: TGTGCCAGCAGTTACTCTACGGGACTAGAGCAGTACTTC. Translating it yields CASSYSTGLEQYF.

V is TRBV5-1 and J is TRBJ1-1; perhaps TRBD1 as D (5 bases). The germline CDR1 and CDR2 sequences are SGHRS and YFSETQ. This CDR3 comprises 15 residues. V lost 5 bases and J 0 bases, leaving 14 bases between the germline ends. The CDR3 sequence is CASRSQGTMNTEAFF. In nucleotides, the CDR3 is TGCGCCAGCAGGTCCCAGGGTACCATGAACACTGAAGCTTTCTTT.

The chain uses TRBV11-2 and TRBJ1-3, with D perhaps matching TRBD1 (5 bases). With 5 bases removed from V and 8 bases from J, the gap between germline ends came to 16 bases. Germline CDR1 and CDR2: SGHAT and FQNNGV. The CDR3 runs 14 residues. The CDR3 is CASSLAGRVDTIYF. The CDR3 nucleotides read TGTGCCAGCAGCCTAGCGGGCAGGGTGGACACCATATATTTT.

This clone has only a few counts. The J gene is TRBJ1-6, the V gene TRBV27; 10 nucleotides align to TRBD1. The CDR3 runs to 18 residues. The V gene's germline CDR1 is MNHEY and CDR2 SMNVEV (reference sequence). V lost 4 bases to trimming and J lost 2 bases; unmatched junction nucleotides: 8. The CDR3 DNA sequence: TGTGCCAGCAGTTCTGACAGGGGGCGCGGTGCCTATAATTCACCCCTCCACTTT. Protein product: CASSSDRGRGAYNSPLHF.

The chain couples TRBV7-9 to TRBJ2-7; 11 bases agree with TRBD1. V shed 1 base, J shed 7 bases, and the junction held 12 bases outside the gene matches. The CDR3 loop spans 17 amino acids. Germline V CDR1 and CDR2: SEHNR, FQNEAQ (reference sequence). The CDR3 is CASSLVPQDRGPREQYF. The CDR3 coding sequence is TGTGCCAGCAGCTTAGTCCCCCAGGACAGGGGGCCGAGGGAGCAGTACTTC. The full variable domain, in which reference TRBV7-9 and TRBJ2-7 provide the parts outside the CDR3, is DTGVSQNPRHKITKRGQNVTFRCDPISEHNRLYWYRQTLGQGPEFLTYFQNEAQLEKSRLLSDRFSAERPKGSFSTLEIQRTEQGDSAMYLCASSLVPQDRGPREQYFGPGTRLTVT.

In this sample, this clone turned up once. The chain combines TRBV10-1 with TRBJ2-1; 14 bases agree with TRBD2. The CDR3 loop spans 15 amino acids. The V and J ends lost 7 bases and 6 bases, in that order; junction bases with no gene match: 5. CDR1 is WNHNN, CDR2 SYGVQD, per germline (reference sequence). CDR3 sequence: CASNSGTSGSNEQFF. In DNA form, the CDR3 reads TGCGCCAGCAACTCCGGGACTAGCGGGAGCAATGAGCAGTTCTTC.

J is TRBJ2-2 and V is TRBV7-8; TRBD2 matches 10 bases. CDR3 length: 15 amino acids. Germline trimming cut 3 bases from V and 3 bases from J; bases unmatched to any gene: 1. The germline V gene has CDR1 SGHVS and CDR2 FQNEAQ. CDR3 loop: CASSFGTSDTGELFF. The DNA of the CDR3 is TGTGCCAGCAGCTTCGGGACTAGCGACACCGGGGAGCTGTTTTTT.

V gene TRBV9 combines with J gene TRBJ1-1, with D tentatively TRBD1 (5 bases). Germline V gene lookup returns CDR1 SGDLS and CDR2 YYNGEE. The CDR3 runs 14 residues. V lost 0 bases and J 4 bases, leaving 10 bases between the germline ends. CDR3 nucleotides: TGTGCCAGCAGCGTAGGGACGGGGGTCACTGAAGCTTTCTTT. This sequence encodes CASSVGTGVTEAFF. The whole variable domain, filled in from reference TRBV9 and TRBJ1-1, reads DSGVTQTPKHLITATGQRVTLRCSPRSGDLSVYWYQQSLDQGLQFLIQYYNGEERAKGNILERFSAQQFPDLHSELNLSSLELGDSALYFCASSVGTGVTEAFFGQGTRLTVV.

The chain is built from TRBV11-3 and TRBJ2-7; D ambiguous. Deletions cut 1 base from V and 3 bases from J, with 22 bases between. Germline assignment: CDR1 SGHNT and CDR2 YENEEA. The CDR3 sequence is 18 residues long. The CDR3 region is CASSLVPRTPRGSYEQYF. CDR3 nucleotides: TGTGCCAGCAGCTTAGTCCCCCGAACCCCGCGAGGCAGCTACGAGCAGTACTTC. Full variable domain (missing parts from reference TRBV11-3 and TRBJ2-7): EAGVVQSPRYKIIEKKQPVAFWCNPISGHNTLYWYLQNLGQGPELLIRYENEEAVDDSQLPKDRFSAERLKGVDSTLKIQPAELGDSAVYLCASSLVPRTPRGSYEQYFGPGTRLTVT.

This chain joins TRBV23-1 and TRBJ2-1; 9 nucleotides line up with TRBD1. TRBV23-1 is sorted into the ORF group, with uncertain function. The CDR3 runs to 19 residues. With 0 bases clipped from V and 5 bases from J, the junction kept 14 bases outside the gene matches. The CDR3, as DNA: TGCGCCAGCAGTCAATCGAACAGGGGGCTTCCCTGGTACCACAATGAGCAGTTCTTC. Translation: CASSQSNRGLPWYHNEQFF.

In this sample, this clone turned up once. This chain connects TRBV5-6 to TRBJ2-5, with TRBD2 as a possible D gene (6 bases). The CDR3 loop spans 14 amino acids. V was pared by 6 bases and J by 2 bases, with 14 bases between. Germline-derived CDR1 and CDR2 are SGHDT and YYEEEE. The CDR3 spells CASTPRGRQETQYF. The CDR3 coding sequence is TGTGCCAGCACCCCTCGGGGGAGACAAGAGACCCAGTACTTC.

This chain links TRBV9 with TRBJ2-3; 8 bases align to TRBD2. The CDR3 totals 16 residues. The V gene end was trimmed by 0 bases and the J gene end by 0 bases; junction bases not matched to a gene: 3. Germline assignment: CDR1 SGDLS and CDR2 YYNGEE. The CDR3 nucleotides read TGTGCCAGCAGCGTAGTGGGGACTAGTAGCACAGATACGCAGTATTTT. It encodes CASSVVGTSSTDTQYF.

V usage is TRBV2 and J usage is TRBJ2-3; D may be TRBD2 (7 bases). The ends were cut back, 3 bases at V and 2 bases at J, with 12 bases in the middle. Germline assignment: CDR1 SNHLY and CDR2 FYNNEI. The CDR3 consists of 15 residues. CDR3 protein: CASSDAGALTDTQYF. CDR3 bases: TGTGCCAGCAGTGACGCGGGGGCCCTCACAGATACGCAGTATTTT.

V is TRBV5-4 and J is TRBJ2-5; the match to TRBD1 covers 8 bases. V was pared by 2 bases and J by 5 bases, with 11 bases of the junction left unmatched. From germline, CDR1 is SGHNT and CDR2 YYREEE (reference sequence). This CDR3 comprises 16 residues. The CDR3 region is CASSFGPRGPGETQYF. The CDR3 nucleotides read TGTGCCAGCAGCTTTGGGCCCAGGGGGCCTGGGGAGACCCAGTACTTC.

The CDR3 DNA follows: TGTGCCAGCAGCGTAGTTGGTAGCGGGGCTAGCAATGAGCAGTTCTTC. Its protein is CASSVVGSGASNEQFF. V usage is TRBV9 and J usage is TRBJ2-1, with 8 bases matching TRBD2. Germline V gene sequence: CDR1 SGDLS, CDR2 YYNGEE. The junction had 8 bases not matched to a gene; V was cut back by 0 bases and J by 6 bases. The CDR3 length is 16 residues.

The rearrangement joins TRBV11-2 to TRBJ2-3, with D hard to call. The V end lost 0 bases, the J end lost 1 base, and 5 bases lay between the germline ends. This CDR3 has 14 amino acids. Germline-derived CDR1 and CDR2 are SGHAT and FQNNGV. DNA for the CDR3: TGTGCCAGCAGCTTAGAAACTCGCACAGATACGCAGTATTTT. Protein sequence: CASSLETRTDTQYF. The full variable domain, with the rest looked up from reference TRBV11-2 and TRBJ2-3, is EAGVAQSPRYKIIEKRQSVAFWCNPISGHATLYWYQQILGQGPKLLIQFQNNGVVDDSQLPKDRFSAERLKGVDSTLKIQPAKLEDSAVYLCASSLETRTDTQYFGPGTRLTVL.

J is TRBJ1-2 and V is TRBV28; D perhaps matches TRBD1 (6 bases). CDR1 is MDHEN, CDR2 SYDVKM, per germline. CDR3 length equals 14 residues. V lost 3 bases and J 4 bases, leaving 12 bases between the germline ends. CDR3 DNA sequence: TGTGCCAGCAGTTTGGGGGGGGCGCCCTATGGCTACACCTTC. It encodes CASSLGGAPYGYTF.

The chain employs TRBV25-1 and TRBJ2-1; TRBD2 is a possible D gene (5 bases). The V end was cut by 7 bases, the J end by 4 bases, with 17 bases between. Germline V CDR1 and CDR2: MGHDK, SYGVNS. The CDR3 has 15 residues. As DNA, the CDR3 is TGTGCCAGCAAATCATCCAGCGGAAATTACAATGAGCAGTTCTTC. This codes for CASKSSSGNYNEQFF.

The V call is TRBV4-3, the J call TRBJ1-3; maybe TRBD1 (6 bases). Trimming stripped 0 bases from V and 4 bases from J, with 10 bases between. CDR3 length: 15 amino acids. Germline V CDR1 and CDR2: LGHNA, YSLEER. Here the CDR3 reads CASSQDRGDGNTIYF. The CDR3 nucleotides read TGCGCCAGCAGCCAAGACAGGGGAGACGGAAACACCATATATTTT.

The genes are TRBV28 and TRBJ1-3, with D possibly matching TRBD1 (5 bases). CDR3 length: 15 amino acids. Germline values: CDR1 MDHEN, CDR2 SYDVKM. The germline V and J ends were trimmed by 5 bases and 2 bases, with 13 bases remaining between them. The DNA for the CDR3 is TGTGCCAGCAGTCCCGGGGCGGGGGCTGGAAACACCATATATTTT. Translated, it gives CASSPGAGAGNTIYF.